Presented here are 26 T cell receptor beta chains from one specimen sequenced in a study of shared clonotypes between healthy human individuals. Generated by immunoSEQ multiplex PCR, the TCRdb table keeps only in-frame clones and is missing some. The table shows about 450,000 clones, with less than 80% occurring only once. Sequencing was carried out using PBMCs. These receptors were obtained from a woman aged 40 to 49 in good health. Some clones in this sample may be carry-over from other donors' samples.

The genes are TRBV27 and TRBJ2-6; D is perhaps TRBD2 (6 bases). Trimming shortened V by 6 bases and J by 2 bases, and 8 bases separated the two germline ends. This CDR3 has 14 amino acids. Germline values: CDR1 MNHEY, CDR2 SMNVEV (reference sequence). The CDR3 protein is CASREGAGANVLTF. CDR3 nucleotide sequence: TGTGCCAGCAGGGAGGGTGCTGGGGCCAACGTCCTGACTTTC.

V usage is TRBV5-6 and J usage is TRBJ1-2; the match to TRBD1 covers 8 bases. Per the germline V gene, CDR1 is SGHDT and CDR2 is YYEEEE. This CDR3 is built from 15 residues. V shed 4 bases, J shed 7 bases, and the junction held 12 bases outside the gene matches. CDR3 sequence (DNA): TGTGCCAGCAGCCCATCCGGGACAGGCTCTGGTGGCTACACCTTC. It is translated as CASSPSGTGSGGYTF.

This clone appeared a single time. The chain employs TRBV6-6 and TRBJ2-1; 13 bases are shared with TRBD2. This CDR3 has 16 residues. V lost 6 bases, J lost 6 bases, and 8 bases stayed unmatched. CDR1 MNHNY and CDR2 SVGAGI come from the germline V gene (reference sequence). The CDR3 spells CASSRRTSGRSNEQFF. The CDR3 region has the DNA TGTGCCAGCAGCCGACGGACTAGCGGGAGAAGCAATGAGCAGTTCTTC.

CDR3 nucleotides: TGTGCCAGCAGCTTAGCCGCCGGGGAGCTGTTTTTT. Protein: CASSLAAGELFF. V usage is TRBV7-6 and J usage is TRBJ2-2; D unresolved. CDR1 is SGHVS, CDR2 FNYEAQ, per germline. Deletions cut 0 bases from V and 6 bases from J, with 2 bases between. This CDR3 has 12 amino acids.

The table lists this clone with a few counts. The V and J genes are TRBV5-1 and TRBJ1-4; a possible D gene is TRBD1 (5 bases). CDR3 length equals 16 residues. V lost 0 bases and J lost 10, with 19 bases in between. The germline CDR1 and CDR2 sequences are SGHRS and YFSETQ. CDR3 nucleotide sequence: TGCGCCAGCAGCTTGGCCTCAGGACAAGGCAAAGGAAAACTGTTTTTT. It specifies CASSLASGQGKGKLFF.

In DNA, the CDR3 is TGTGCCAGCAGCTTGAGCGCCAGGGCAGACTATGGCTACACCTTC. It codes for CASSLSARADYGYTF. The V and J genes are TRBV5-4 and TRBJ1-2, with D perhaps matching TRBD1 (5 bases). The CDR3 is 15 amino acids. Germline V CDR1 and CDR2: SGHNT, YYREEE (reference sequence). V lost 1 base to trimming and J lost 3 bases, with 13 bases between them.

This chain links TRBV11-3 with TRBJ1-1; a weak D match, TRBD1 (6 bases). CDR1 and CDR2 (germline): SGHNT, YENEEA. The CDR3 is 14 residues long. V was cut by 1 base and J by 1 base, with 7 bases left in between. The CDR3 bases are TGTGCCAGCAGCTTAGGGGGGGCGAACACTGAAGCTTTCTTT. It yields the protein CASSLGGANTEAFF.

This clone was seen a handful of times. The gene calls are TRBV5-1 and TRBJ1-1; perhaps TRBD1 as D (5 bases). Trimming stripped 2 bases from V and 8 bases from J, with 13 bases between. CDR1 is SGHRS, CDR2 YFSETQ, per germline. The CDR3 spans 13 residues. DNA for the CDR3: TGCGCCAGCAGCTTCAATAGTGGACAAGAAGCTTTCTTT. As protein: CASSFNSGQEAFF.

The rearrangement uses TRBV28 and TRBJ1-4, with D unresolved. CDR1 and CDR2 from the germline V gene are MDHEN and SYDVKM. Trimming removed 5 bases from V and 3 bases from J, with 10 bases in between. The CDR3 has 14 residues. CDR3 protein: CASSRTGANEKLFF. The DNA of the CDR3 is TGTGCCAGCAGTCGGACGGGTGCTAATGAAAAACTGTTTTTT.

The V and J genes are TRBV7-2 and TRBJ2-7; 9 bases are a match to TRBD1. There are 14 residues in the CDR3. In germline, CDR1 is SGHTA, CDR2 FQGNSA. Trimming at V came to 5 bases and at J to 6 bases, leaving 8 bases not matched to a gene. The DNA of the CDR3 is TGTGCCAGCAGCCTACATGGGACAGGGATCGAGCAGTACTTC. As protein: CASSLHGTGIEQYF.

This sequence joins TRBV11-2 and TRBJ2-5; D might be TRBD2 (5 bases). From germline, CDR1 is SGHAT and CDR2 FQNNGV. Deletions cut 2 bases from V and 0 bases from J, with 7 bases between. The CDR3 is 14 amino acids. The DNA for the CDR3 is TGTGCCAGCAGCTTACCGGGAAACCAAGAGACCCAGTACTTC. Translated: CASSLPGNQETQYF. Full variable domain (outside the CDR3, taken from reference TRBV11-2 and TRBJ2-5): EAGVAQSPRYKIIEKRQSVAFWCNPISGHATLYWYQQILGQGPKLLIQFQNNGVVDDSQLPKDRFSAERLKGVDSTLKIQPAKLEDSAVYLCASSLPGNQETQYFGPGTRLLVL.

The V call is TRBV28, the J call TRBJ1-5; D remains ambiguous. V was cut by 5 bases and J by 2 bases, with 10 bases left in between. CDR3 length: 14 amino acids. CDR1 and CDR2 (germline): MDHEN, SYDVKM. This CDR3 is CASSRRMGNQPQHF. The CDR3, as DNA: TGTGCCAGCAGTCGCCGGATGGGCAATCAGCCCCAGCATTTT. Together with reference TRBV28 and TRBJ1-5, the CDR3 gives the full variable domain: DVKVTQSSRYLVKRTGEKVFLECVQDMDHENMFWYRQDPGLGLRLIYFSYDVKMKEKGDIPEGYSVSREKKERFSLILESASTNQTSMYLCASSRRMGNQPQHFGDGTRLSIL.

The J gene is TRBJ2-7, the V gene TRBV20-1, with no clear D. Trimming removed 8 bases at V and 0 bases at J, with 8 bases between. CDR1 and CDR2 from the germline V gene are DFQATT and SNEGSKA (reference sequence). This CDR3 has 11 amino acids. The CDR3 region has the DNA TGCAGTACACTCCCCTCCTACGAGCAGTACTTC. This codes for CSTLPSYEQYF.

The rearrangement joins TRBV9 to TRBJ2-1, with D unresolved. Trimming removed 4 bases from V and 12 bases from J, with 17 bases in between. In germline, CDR1 is SGDLS, CDR2 YYNGEE. The CDR3 totals 13 residues. DNA for the CDR3: TGTGCCAGCAGCTCCGACTTGGGTCGCGCGCAGTTCTTC. Translating it yields CASSSDLGRAQFF.

A single count supports this clone. The chain is built from TRBV11-2 and TRBJ1-1, with TRBD1 matching over 7 bases. The V gene's germline CDR1 is SGHAT and CDR2 FQNNGV. This CDR3 contains 13 residues. V lost 0 bases, J lost 8 bases, and 3 bases stayed unmatched. The CDR3 here is CASSLDIQGEAFF. CDR3 nucleotide sequence: TGTGCCAGCAGCTTAGACATACAGGGGGAAGCTTTCTTT.

This sequence joins TRBV10-2 and TRBJ2-4; D is unclear. In germline, CDR1 is WSHSY, CDR2 SAAADI. The CDR3 loop spans 14 amino acids. V lost 4 bases to trimming and J lost 0 bases, with 7 bases between them. The chain's CDR3 is CASSVEVAKNIQYF. The CDR3, as DNA: TGCGCCAGCAGTGTAGAGGTAGCCAAAAACATTCAGTACTTC.

The chain combines TRBV6-5 with TRBJ2-5, with D possibly being TRBD2 (6 bases). The germline CDR1 and CDR2 sequences are MNHEY and SVGAGI. Trimming pared 0 bases from V and 5 bases from J, leaving 10 bases between. The CDR3 sequence is 14 residues long. In nucleotides, the CDR3 is TGTGCCAGCAGTTACTCGACTAGAGGGGAGACCCAGTACTTC. Translating gives CASSYSTRGETQYF.

The chain uses TRBV15 and TRBJ2-1; D uncertain. V was pared by 3 bases and J by 7 bases, with 13 bases between. CDR3 length: 14 amino acids. Per germline, CDR1 LNHNV and CDR2 YYDKDF (reference sequence). The CDR3 DNA sequence: TGTGCCACCAGCAGGGCGGCCGTGGCTAATGAGCAGTTCTTC. Protein: CATSRAAVANEQFF.

V and J are TRBV5-1 and TRBJ2-2; unclear D gene. In germline, CDR1 is SGHRS, CDR2 YFSETQ. There are 14 residues in the CDR3. Between the trimmed V and J ends, which lost 2 bases and 5 bases, there was a span of 10 bases. This CDR3 reads CASSLALLTGELFF. In DNA, the CDR3 is TGCGCCAGCAGCTTAGCTCTCTTGACCGGGGAGCTGTTTTTT.

This clone was seen at least ten times. The chain has TRBV5-8 and TRBJ2-1; D is unclear. V was shortened by 6 bases and J by 5 bases, with 3 bases between the two germline ends. The length of the CDR3 is 10 residues. From germline, CDR1 is SGHTS and CDR2 YDEGEE. The CDR3 DNA sequence: TGTGCCAGCAACAACAATGAGCAGTTCTTC. Amino acids: CASNNNEQFF.

The genes are TRBV5-8 and TRBJ2-1, with 14 nucleotides matching TRBD2. Germline V gives CDR1 SGHTS, CDR2 YDEGEE. J was trimmed by 7 bases and V by 4 bases; bases with no gene match: 7. This CDR3 spans 16 amino acids. The CDR3 protein is CASSKTSGRALNEQFF. The CDR3 nucleotides are TGTGCCAGCAGCAAGACTAGCGGGAGGGCTCTGAATGAGCAGTTCTTC. The complete variable domain, with remaining parts taken from reference TRBV5-8 and TRBJ2-1, reads EAGVTQSPTHLIKTRGQQATLRCSPISGHTSVYWYQQALGLGLQFLLWYDEGEERNRGNFPPRFSGRQFPNYSSELNVNALELEDSALYLCASSKTSGRALNEQFFGPGTRLTVL.

V gene TRBV5-1 combines with J gene TRBJ2-7, with 11 bases aligning to TRBD2. Trimming cost V 3 bases and J 2 bases; bases outside gene matches: 4. The CDR3 sequence is 15 residues long. The germline gives CDR1 SGHRS, CDR2 YFSETQ. Here the CDR3 reads CASSWGTSGAYEQYF. The CDR3 DNA reads as TGCGCCAGCAGCTGGGGGACTAGCGGAGCCTACGAGCAGTACTTC.

The chain links TRBV2 to TRBJ2-1; no firm D call. The germline V gene encodes CDR1 SNHLY and CDR2 FYNNEI. The CDR3 length is 12 residues. Trimming cost V 1 base and J 9 bases, with 7 bases left between them. The CDR3 sequence: CASSEEFSEQFF. CDR3 nucleotide sequence: TGTGCCAGCAGTGAAGAATTCTCTGAGCAGTTCTTC.

V is TRBV18 and J is TRBJ2-3; the D gene is possibly TRBD1 (5 bases). The CDR3 runs 15 residues. Per the germline V gene, CDR1 is KGHSH and CDR2 is LQKENI. Trimming took 1 base from V and 2 from J, leaving 10 bases between them. In nucleotides, the CDR3 is TGTGCCAGCTCACCACGTCAGGGCACCACAGATACGCAGTATTTT. This translates into CASSPRQGTTDTQYF.

The table lists this clone with a count of one. The rearrangement links TRBV4-1 to TRBJ2-5; 8 bases agree with TRBD1. The assigned J gene may be wrong: the sequence end matches TRBJ2-7 better. The CDR3 loop spans 16 amino acids. Germline CDR1 reads MGHRA; CDR2 reads YSYEKL. In DNA, the CDR3 is TGCGCCAGCAGCCAAGCGGGACAGGCGGGCTCCTACGAGCAGTACTTC. It encodes CASSQAGQAGSYEQYF.

As for this clone: A much larger clone differs from this one at a single base, so this may be a read error. This sample includes further DNA sequences coding for the same CDR3. The V gene is TRBV19, the J gene TRBJ1-5; no definite D call. Looked up from germline, CDR1 is LNHDA and CDR2 is SQIVND (reference sequence). The CDR3 extends over 14 amino acids. Written as DNA, the CDR3 is TGCGCCAGTAACCCACGTCGGGGCAATCAGCCCCAGCATTTT. It is translated as CASNPRRGNQPQHF.